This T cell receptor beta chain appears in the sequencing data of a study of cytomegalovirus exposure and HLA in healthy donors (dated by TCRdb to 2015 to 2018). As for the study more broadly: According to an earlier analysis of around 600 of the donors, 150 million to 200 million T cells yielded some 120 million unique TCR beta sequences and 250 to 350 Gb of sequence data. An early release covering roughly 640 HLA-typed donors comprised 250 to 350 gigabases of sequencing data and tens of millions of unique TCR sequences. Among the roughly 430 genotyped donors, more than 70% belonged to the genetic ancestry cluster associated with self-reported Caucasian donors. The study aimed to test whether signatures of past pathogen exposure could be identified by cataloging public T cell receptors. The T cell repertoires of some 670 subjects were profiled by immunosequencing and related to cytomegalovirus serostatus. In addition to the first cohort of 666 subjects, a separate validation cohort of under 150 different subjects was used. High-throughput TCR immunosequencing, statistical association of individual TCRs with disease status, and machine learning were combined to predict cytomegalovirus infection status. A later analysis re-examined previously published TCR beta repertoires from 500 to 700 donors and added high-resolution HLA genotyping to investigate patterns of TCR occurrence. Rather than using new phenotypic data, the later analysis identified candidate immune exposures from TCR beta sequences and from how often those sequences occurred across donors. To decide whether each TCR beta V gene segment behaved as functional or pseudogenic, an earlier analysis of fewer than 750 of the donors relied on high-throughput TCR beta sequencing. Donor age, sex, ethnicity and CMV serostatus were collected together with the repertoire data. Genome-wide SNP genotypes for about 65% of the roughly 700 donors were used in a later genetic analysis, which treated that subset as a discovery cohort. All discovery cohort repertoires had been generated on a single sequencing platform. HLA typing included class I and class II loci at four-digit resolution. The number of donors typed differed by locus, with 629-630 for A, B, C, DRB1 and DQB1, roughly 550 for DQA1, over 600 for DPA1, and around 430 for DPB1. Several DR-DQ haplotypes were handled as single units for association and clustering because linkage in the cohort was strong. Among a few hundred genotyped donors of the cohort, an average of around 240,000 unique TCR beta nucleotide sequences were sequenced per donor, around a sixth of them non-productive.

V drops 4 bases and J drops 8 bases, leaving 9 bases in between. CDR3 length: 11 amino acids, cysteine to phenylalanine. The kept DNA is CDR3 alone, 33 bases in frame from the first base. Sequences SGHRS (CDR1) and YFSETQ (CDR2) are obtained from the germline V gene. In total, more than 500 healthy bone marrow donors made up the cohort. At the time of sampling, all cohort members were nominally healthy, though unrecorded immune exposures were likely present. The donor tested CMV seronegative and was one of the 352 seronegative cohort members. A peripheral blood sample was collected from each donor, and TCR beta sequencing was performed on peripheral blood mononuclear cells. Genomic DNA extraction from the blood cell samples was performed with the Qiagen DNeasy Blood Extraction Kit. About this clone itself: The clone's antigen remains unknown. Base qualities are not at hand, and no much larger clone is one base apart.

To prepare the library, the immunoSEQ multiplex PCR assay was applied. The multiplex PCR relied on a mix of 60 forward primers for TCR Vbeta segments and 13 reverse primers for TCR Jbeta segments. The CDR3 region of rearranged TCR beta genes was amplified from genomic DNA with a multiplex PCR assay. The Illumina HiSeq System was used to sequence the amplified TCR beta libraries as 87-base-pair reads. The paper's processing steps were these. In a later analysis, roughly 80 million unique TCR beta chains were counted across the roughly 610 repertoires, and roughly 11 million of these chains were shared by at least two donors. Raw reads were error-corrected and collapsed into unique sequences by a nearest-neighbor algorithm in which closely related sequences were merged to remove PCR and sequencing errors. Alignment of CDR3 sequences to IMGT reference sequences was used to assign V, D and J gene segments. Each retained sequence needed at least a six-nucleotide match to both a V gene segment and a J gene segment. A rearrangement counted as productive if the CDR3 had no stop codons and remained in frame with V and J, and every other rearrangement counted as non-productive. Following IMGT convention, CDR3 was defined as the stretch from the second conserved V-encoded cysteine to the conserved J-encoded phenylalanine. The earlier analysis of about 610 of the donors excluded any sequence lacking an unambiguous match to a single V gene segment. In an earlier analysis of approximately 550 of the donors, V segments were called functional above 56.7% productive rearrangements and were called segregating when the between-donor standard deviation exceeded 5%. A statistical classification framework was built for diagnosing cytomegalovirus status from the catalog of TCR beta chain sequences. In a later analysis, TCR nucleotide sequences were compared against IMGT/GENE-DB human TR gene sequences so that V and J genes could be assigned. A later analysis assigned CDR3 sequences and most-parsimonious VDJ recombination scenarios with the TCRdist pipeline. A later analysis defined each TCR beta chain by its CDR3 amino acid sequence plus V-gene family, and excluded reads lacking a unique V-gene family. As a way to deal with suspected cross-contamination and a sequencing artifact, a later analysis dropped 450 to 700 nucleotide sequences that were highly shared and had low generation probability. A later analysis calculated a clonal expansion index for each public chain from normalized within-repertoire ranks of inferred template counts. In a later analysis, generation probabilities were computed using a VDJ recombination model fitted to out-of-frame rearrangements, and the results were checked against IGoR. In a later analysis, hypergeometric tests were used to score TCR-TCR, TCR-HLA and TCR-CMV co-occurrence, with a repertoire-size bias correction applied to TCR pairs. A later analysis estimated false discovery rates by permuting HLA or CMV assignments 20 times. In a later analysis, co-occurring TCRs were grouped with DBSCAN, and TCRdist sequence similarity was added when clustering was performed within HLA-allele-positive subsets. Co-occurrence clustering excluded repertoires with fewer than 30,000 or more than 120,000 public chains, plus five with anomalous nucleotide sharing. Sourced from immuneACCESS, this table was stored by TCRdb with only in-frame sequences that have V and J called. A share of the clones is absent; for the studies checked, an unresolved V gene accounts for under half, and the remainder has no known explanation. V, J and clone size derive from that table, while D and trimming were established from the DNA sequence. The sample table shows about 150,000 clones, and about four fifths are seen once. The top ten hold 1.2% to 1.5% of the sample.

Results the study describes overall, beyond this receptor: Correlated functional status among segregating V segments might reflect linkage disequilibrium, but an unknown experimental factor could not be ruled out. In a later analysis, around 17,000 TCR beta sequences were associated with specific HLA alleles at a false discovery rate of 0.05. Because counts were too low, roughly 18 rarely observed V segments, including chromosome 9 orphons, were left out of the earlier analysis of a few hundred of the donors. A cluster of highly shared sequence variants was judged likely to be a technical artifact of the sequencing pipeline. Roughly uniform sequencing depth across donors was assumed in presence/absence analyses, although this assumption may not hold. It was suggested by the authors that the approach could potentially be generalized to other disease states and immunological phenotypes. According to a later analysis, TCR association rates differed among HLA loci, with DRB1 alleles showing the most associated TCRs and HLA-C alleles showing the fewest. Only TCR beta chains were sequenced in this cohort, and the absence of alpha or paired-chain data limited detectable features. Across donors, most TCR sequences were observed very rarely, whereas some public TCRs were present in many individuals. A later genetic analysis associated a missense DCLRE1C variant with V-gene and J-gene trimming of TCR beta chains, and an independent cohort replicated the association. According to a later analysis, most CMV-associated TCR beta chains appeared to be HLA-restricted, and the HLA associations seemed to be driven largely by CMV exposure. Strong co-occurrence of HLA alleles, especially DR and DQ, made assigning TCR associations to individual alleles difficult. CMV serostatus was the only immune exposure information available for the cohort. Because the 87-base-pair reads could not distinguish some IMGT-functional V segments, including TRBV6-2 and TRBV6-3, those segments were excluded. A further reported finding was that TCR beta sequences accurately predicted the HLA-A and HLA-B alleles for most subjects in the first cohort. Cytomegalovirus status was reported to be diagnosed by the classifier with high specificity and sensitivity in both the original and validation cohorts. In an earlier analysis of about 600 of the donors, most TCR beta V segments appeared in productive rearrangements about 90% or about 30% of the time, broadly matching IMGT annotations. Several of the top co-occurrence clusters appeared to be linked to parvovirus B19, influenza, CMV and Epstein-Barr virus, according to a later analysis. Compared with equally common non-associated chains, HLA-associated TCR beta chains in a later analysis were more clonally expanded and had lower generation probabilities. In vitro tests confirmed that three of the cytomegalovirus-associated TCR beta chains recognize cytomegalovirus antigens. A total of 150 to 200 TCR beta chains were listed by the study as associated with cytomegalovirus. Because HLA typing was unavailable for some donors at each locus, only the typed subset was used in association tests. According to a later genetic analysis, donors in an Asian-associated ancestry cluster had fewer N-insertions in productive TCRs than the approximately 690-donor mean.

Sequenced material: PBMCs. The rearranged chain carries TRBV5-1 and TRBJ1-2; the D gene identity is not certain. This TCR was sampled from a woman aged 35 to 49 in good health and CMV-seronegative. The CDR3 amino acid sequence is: CASSPGLGYTF. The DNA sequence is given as TGCGCCAGCAGCCCCGGTCTCGGCTACACCTTC.